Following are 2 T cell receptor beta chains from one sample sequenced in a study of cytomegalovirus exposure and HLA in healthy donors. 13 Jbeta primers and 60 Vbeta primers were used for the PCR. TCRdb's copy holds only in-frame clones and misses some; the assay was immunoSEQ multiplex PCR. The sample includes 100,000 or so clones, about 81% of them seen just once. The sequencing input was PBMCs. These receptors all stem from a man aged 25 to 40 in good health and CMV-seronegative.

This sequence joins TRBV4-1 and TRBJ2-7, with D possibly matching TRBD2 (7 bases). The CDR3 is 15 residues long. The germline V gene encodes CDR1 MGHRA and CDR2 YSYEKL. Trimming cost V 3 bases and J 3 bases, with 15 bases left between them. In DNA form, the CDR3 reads TGCGCCAGCAGCCATCCGGGGGGCAGGGGCTACGAGCAGTACTTC. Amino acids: CASSHPGGRGYEQYF.

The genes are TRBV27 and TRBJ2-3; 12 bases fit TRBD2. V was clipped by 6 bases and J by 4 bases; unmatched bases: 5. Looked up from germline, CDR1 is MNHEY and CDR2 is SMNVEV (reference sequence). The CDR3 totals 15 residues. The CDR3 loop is CASRRTSGISDTQYF. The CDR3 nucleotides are TGTGCCAGCAGACGGACTAGCGGGATCTCAGATACGCAGTATTTT.